This T cell receptor beta chain was identified in a study of T cell changes during pregnancy in multiple sclerosis. CDR1 SGDLS and CDR2 YYNGEE come from the germline V gene. After removal of 0 bases from V and 3 bases from J, the junction contained 2 bases not matched to a gene. The CDR3 contains 14 residues. Clones were sequenced by immunoSEQ multiplex PCR, and TCRdb holds only the in-frame ones, with some missing. Of tens of thousands of clones listed, 92% are singletons. The TCR originated in a female donor with multiple sclerosis, enrolled in a pregnancy study. The sequences come from CD4+ T cells from peripheral blood mononuclear cells, collected in the second trimester of pregnancy. The genes are TRBV9 and TRBJ1-2; 7 positions match TRBD1. CDR3 sequence: CASSVAGTDYGYTF. CDR3 sequence (DNA): TGTGCCAGCAGCGTAGCCGGGACAGACTATGGCTACACCTTC.